One and the same sample provided the 30 T cell receptor beta chains below, sequenced in a study of vaccination and CD4 T cells after COVID-19. The treatment is: roughly nine-day PBMC culture with coronavirus spike peptide pools or control peptides (ViraFEST assay). Cultured CD4+ T cells had their DNA profiled by the Oncomine TCR Beta short-read assay. TCRdb redid the calling of the PCR reads with MiXCR, one entry per CDR3 protein. This sample has roughly 20,000 distinct CDR3 sequences, with around 53% found just once. These receptors' antigens are unknown. The sequenced sample was CD4+ T cells from blood, cultured in vitro. Receptor source: a human donor who had recovered from COVID-19.

J is TRBJ2-3 and V is TRBV11-2; unclear D gene. V lost 9 bases and J 5 bases, leaving 15 bases between the germline ends. The germline gives CDR1 SGHAT, CDR2 FQNNGV. This CDR3 has 13 residues. The CDR3 reads CASQGWAEDTQYF. DNA of the CDR3: TGTGCCAGTCAAGGATGGGCCGAAGATACGCAGTATTTT.

The J gene is TRBJ1-1, the V gene TRBV6-2 or TRBV6-3; D remains ambiguous. The ends were cut back, 6 bases at V and 4 bases at J, with 9 bases in the middle. CDR1 and CDR2 (germline): MNHEY, SVGEGT. The CDR3 spans 12 residues. Written as DNA, the CDR3 is TGTGCCAGCAGATACATCGGCACTGAAGCTTTCTTT. Encoded protein: CASRYIGTEAFF.

Only a few counts were recorded for this clonotype. The chain recombines TRBV20-1 with TRBJ2-7; possibly TRBD2 for D (6 bases). Germline CDR1 is DFQATT and CDR2 is SNEGSKA (reference sequence). Trimming cost V 0 bases and J 0 bases, with 15 bases left between them. This CDR3 region has 16 residues. The DNA of the CDR3 is TGCAGTGCTAGAGATATATTGGGGGGTCCCTCCTACGAGCAGTACTTC. This encodes CSARDILGGPSYEQYF.

This chain joins TRBV6-5 and TRBJ2-3; 11 bases agree with TRBD2. The CDR3 extends over 16 amino acids. With V trimmed by 4 bases and J by 2 bases, 5 bases remained unmatched. Germline V gene sequence: CDR1 MNHEY, CDR2 SVGAGI. The CDR3 loop is CASSLNSGRATDTQYF. The CDR3 bases are TGTGCCAGCAGTTTAAATAGCGGGAGGGCCACAGATACGCAGTATTTT.

The rearrangement links TRBV28 to TRBJ2-5; D could derive from TRBD1 or TRBD2 (5 bases each). The length of the CDR3 is 19 residues. Trimming removed 3 bases from V and 5 bases from J, with 28 bases in between. Germline-derived CDR1 and CDR2 are MDHEN and SYDVKM. The CDR3 sequence is CASSFYRDGLSVKMETQYF. The CDR3 DNA sequence: TGTGCCAGCAGTTTTTATAGGGACGGGCTTTCGGTAAAAATGGAGACCCAGTACTTC. The entire variable domain, with the rest obtained from reference TRBV28 and TRBJ2-5, is as follows: DVKVTQSSRYLVKRTGEKVFLECVQDMDHENMFWYRQDPGLGLRLIYFSYDVKMKEKGDIPEGYSVSREKKERFSLILESASTNQTSMYLCASSFYRDGLSVKMETQYFGPGTRLLVL.

The rearrangement joins TRBV5-1 to TRBJ2-3; maybe TRBD2 (5 bases). This CDR3 has 19 amino acids. Germline assignment: CDR1 SGHRS and CDR2 YFSETQ. Trimming took 4 bases from V and 0 from J, leaving 24 bases between them. The CDR3 reads CASSTSRTYPRTSTDTQYF. CDR3 bases: TGCGCCAGCAGCACCTCCCGGACTTACCCGAGAACTAGCACAGATACGCAGTATTTT.

The chain recombines TRBV4-3 with TRBJ1-4; 9 bases map to TRBD1. Germline lookup yields CDR1 LGHNA and CDR2 YSLEER. CDR3 length equals 15 residues. V was clipped by 0 bases and J by 5 bases; unmatched bases: 1. The CDR3 DNA sequence: TGCGCCAGCAGCCAAGAGGGACAGGGAAATGAAAAACTGTTTTTT. Its protein product is CASSQEGQGNEKLFF.

This rearrangement joins TRBV12-3 or TRBV12-4 to TRBJ1-2; D ambiguous. Trimming cost V 4 bases and J 8 bases, with 8 bases left between them. CDR3 length equals 11 residues. In nucleotides, the CDR3 is TGTGCCAGCAGTTCCCTAGAGGGCTACACCTTC. Protein product: CASSSLEGYTF.

The V and J genes are TRBV27 and TRBJ1-1; perhaps TRBD1 as D (5 bases). The V end lost 5 bases, the J end lost 3 bases, and 13 bases lay between the germline ends. Germline loops: CDR1 MNHEY, CDR2 SMNVEV (reference sequence). The CDR3 is 14 residues long. CDR3 nucleotides: TGTGCCAGCAGTCTATGGGGGTGGGACACTGAAGCTTTCTTT. It specifies CASSLWGWDTEAFF.

This chain uses TRBV6-1 with TRBJ2-5, with D unclear. Germline CDR1 is MNHNS and CDR2 is SASEGT. V was clipped by 6 bases and J by 4 bases, with 6 bases between them. The CDR3 has 11 amino acids. DNA for the CDR3: TGTGCCAGCAGGCGAGGAGAGACCCAGTACTTC. Translating gives CASRRGETQYF.

This clonotype was observed a single time. This chain links TRBV12-3 or TRBV12-4 with TRBJ2-5; possibly TRBD1 for D (5 bases). V lost 4 bases and J 2 bases, leaving 11 bases between the germline ends. This CDR3 has 14 residues. The CDR3 region is CASSSLTVQETQYF. The CDR3 coding sequence is TGTGCCAGCAGTTCCTTGACAGTTCAAGAGACCCAGTACTTC.

This clonotype has just a few counts. The gene calls are TRBV19 and TRBJ1-6; 7 positions match TRBD1. Trimming removed 1 base from V and 8 bases from J; junction bases left unmatched: 5. This CDR3 has 15 residues. Per the germline V gene, CDR1 is LNHDA and CDR2 is SQIVND (reference sequence). Written as DNA, the CDR3 is TGTGCCAGTAGTATAGGAGACAGGGTGGATTCACCCCTCCACTTT. As protein: CASSIGDRVDSPLHF.

This sequence joins TRBV4-1 and TRBJ1-5, with TRBD1 matching 7 bases. This CDR3 region has 19 residues. V lost 1 base to trimming and J lost 5 bases; unmatched junction nucleotides: 17. CDR1 and CDR2 (germline): MGHRA, YSYEKL. CDR3 coding DNA: TGCGCCAGCAGCCAAGGGGATTACCCGGTGGGACAGTGGGATCAGCCCCAGCATTTT. This gives the protein CASSQGDYPVGQWDQPQHF.

The sample holds a few counts of this clonotype. V usage is TRBV25-1 and J usage is TRBJ1-2, with D perhaps TRBD1 (5 bases). CDR1 and CDR2 from the germline V gene are MGHDK and SYGVNS. This CDR3 has 15 amino acids. V dropped 2 bases and J dropped 3 bases, with 13 bases sitting between them. The CDR3 region has the DNA TGTGCCAGCAGTGAAACTTCTCGGGGGGACTATGGCTACACCTTC. This sequence encodes CASSETSRGDYGYTF.

The gene calls are TRBV27 and TRBJ2-2; TRBD1 is a possible D gene (6 bases). This CDR3 is 20 amino acids long. Germline V lookup: CDR1 MNHEY, CDR2 SMNVEV (reference sequence). Trimming stripped 8 bases from V and 4 bases from J, with 32 bases between. The CDR3 region is CASQGYGTRTASRGTGELFF. The CDR3 DNA is TGTGCCAGCCAGGGGTATGGGACGAGGACTGCTAGCCGAGGCACCGGGGAGCTGTTTTTT.

The J gene is TRBJ1-2, the V gene TRBV7-9, with 8 nucleotides matching TRBD1. CDR1 is SEHNR, CDR2 FQNEAQ, per germline (reference sequence). Trimming took 5 bases from V and 5 from J; bases not matched to a gene: 10. This CDR3 is 15 amino acids long. The CDR3 loop is CASSLPYRGVYGYTF. CDR3 nucleotides: TGTGCCAGCAGCCTACCTTACAGGGGGGTATATGGCTACACCTTC. The full variable domain, with the rest looked up from reference TRBV7-9 and TRBJ1-2, is DTGVSQNPRHKITKRGQNVTFRCDPISEHNRLYWYRQTLGQGPEFLTYFQNEAQLEKSRLLSDRFSAERPKGSFSTLEIQRTEQGDSAMYLCASSLPYRGVYGYTFGSGTRLTVV.

The CDR3 coding sequence is TGTGCCAGCAGTTACTTGGGACTTACCACCGGGGAGCTGTTTTTT. It codes for CASSYLGLTTGELFF. This chain joins TRBV6-5 and TRBJ2-2; maybe TRBD2 (6 bases). This CDR3 contains 15 residues. V was clipped by 1 base and J by 4 bases, with 10 bases between them. Germline V gene lookup returns CDR1 MNHEY and CDR2 SVGAGI.

The chain couples TRBV11-2 to TRBJ1-1; D perhaps matches TRBD1 (5 bases). The germline V and J ends were trimmed by 2 bases and 8 bases, with 9 bases remaining between them. Germline CDR1 SGHAT, CDR2 FQNNGV. The CDR3 is made up of 12 amino acids. CDR3 coding DNA: TGTGCCAGCAGCTTATATGGGGCCGAAGCTTTCTTT. Residues: CASSLYGAEAFF.

The chain employs TRBV27 and TRBJ1-1, with TRBD1 as a possible D gene (6 bases). Per germline, CDR1 MNHEY and CDR2 SMNVEV (reference sequence). V was clipped by 4 bases and J by 3 bases, with 15 bases between them. The CDR3 extends over 15 amino acids. CDR3 DNA: TGTGCCAGCAGTTACCGAACAGGGAGGGACACTGAAGCTTTCTTT. Residues: CASSYRTGRDTEAFF.

The gene calls are TRBV7-2 and TRBJ1-1; D not certain. The CDR3 is 13 residues long. Trimming took 3 bases from V and 5 from J, leaving 10 bases between them. From germline, CDR1 is SGHTA and CDR2 FQGNSA. CDR3 nucleotide sequence: TGTGCCAGCAGCTTCGACCCGCGGACTGAAGCTTTCTTT. Translating it yields CASSFDPRTEAFF.

This chain connects TRBV6-5 to TRBJ1-1; 7 bases are a match to TRBD1. Per germline, CDR1 MNHEY and CDR2 SVGAGI. The CDR3 extends over 15 amino acids. V trimming: 4 bases; J trimming: 1 base; junction bases outside the gene matches: 6. CDR3 in DNA: TGTGCCAGCAGTTCCAGGGGGGGGCGGAACACTGAAGCTTTCTTT. Translation: CASSSRGGRNTEAFF.

V and J are TRBV7-2 and TRBJ2-1, with no clear D. The V and J ends lost 8 bases and 0 bases respectively, with 17 bases between them. Per the germline V gene, CDR1 is SGHTA and CDR2 is FQGNSA. This CDR3 contains 16 residues. CDR3 sequence (DNA): TGTGCCAGCTCCTCACTTGGAAGTAGCTCCTACAATGAGCAGTTCTTC. It yields the protein CASSSLGSSSYNEQFF. The whole variable domain, filled in from reference TRBV7-2 and TRBJ2-1, reads GAGVSQSPSNKVTEKGKDVELRCDPISGHTALYWYRQSLGQGLEFLIYFQGNSAPDKSGLPSDRFSAERTGGSVSTLTIQRTQQEDSAVYLCASSSLGSSSYNEQFFGPGTRLTVL.

This clonotype was observed a few times. The chain couples TRBV11-3 to TRBJ2-2, with D possibly being TRBD2 (5 bases). V gave up 5 bases and J gave up 7 bases, with 11 bases separating them. Germline V gives CDR1 SGHNT, CDR2 YENEEA. The CDR3 contains 13 residues. DNA of the CDR3: TGTGCCAGCAGCGCCGCGGGCCACGGGGAGCTGTTTTTT. Protein: CASSAAGHGELFF.

This clonotype has only a few counts. This chain connects TRBV20-1 to TRBJ1-5; 8 nucleotides align to TRBD1. The J segment lost 1 base and the V segment lost 0 bases, leaving 2 bases of the junction unmatched. The CDR3 extends over 15 amino acids. CDR1 DFQATT and CDR2 SNEGSKA come from the germline V gene (reference sequence). This CDR3 reads CSAREPGGSNQPQHF. The DNA for the CDR3 is TGCAGTGCTAGAGAGCCAGGGGGCAGCAATCAGCCCCAGCATTTT.

V gene TRBV7-9 combines with J gene TRBJ2-3, with no clear D. CDR3 length: 13 residues. V shed 6 bases and J shed 1 base, with 8 bases lying between them. Germline CDR1 reads SEHNR; CDR2 reads FQNEAQ (reference sequence). CDR3 sequence reads: CASRPLGTDTQYF. As DNA, the CDR3 is TGTGCCAGCAGACCACTCGGCACAGATACGCAGTATTTT. Full variable domain (missing parts from reference TRBV7-9 and TRBJ2-3): DTGVSQNPRHKITKRGQNVTFRCDPISEHNRLYWYRQTLGQGPEFLTYFQNEAQLEKSRLLSDRFSAERPKGSFSTLEIQRTEQGDSAMYLCASRPLGTDTQYFGPGTRLTVL.

This chain connects TRBV20-1 to TRBJ2-1; D gene unclear. The V end was cut by 2 bases, the J end by 2 bases, with 7 bases between. CDR1 and CDR2 from the germline V gene are DFQATT and SNEGSKA (reference sequence). The CDR3 is 13 amino acids. The CDR3 nucleotides read TGCAGTGCTAGATCCTCCCCCTACAATGAGCAGTTCTTC. This translates into CSARSSPYNEQFF.

The chain carries TRBV12-3 or TRBV12-4 and TRBJ1-5; 7 nucleotides agree with TRBD1. The V and J ends lost 1 base and 7 bases, in that order; junction bases with no gene match: 4. The CDR3 is 14 amino acids. CDR3 coding DNA: TGTGCCAGCAGTTTAGGACAGGGTTCCCAGCCCCAGCATTTT. This gives the protein CASSLGQGSQPQHF.

The chain combines TRBV7-2 with TRBJ1-2; maybe TRBD1 (5 bases). In germline, CDR1 is SGHTA, CDR2 FQGNSA. The CDR3 has 12 amino acids. Trimming shortened V by 2 bases and J by 8 bases, and 9 bases separated the two germline ends. In DNA form, the CDR3 reads TGTGCCAGCAGCTTACAGGGAGACGGCTACACCTTC. Its protein is CASSLQGDGYTF.

The chain employs TRBV10-3 and TRBJ2-5; 8 bases align to TRBD1. The trim removed 4 bases at V and 2 bases at J, leaving 6 bases unmatched. Germline-derived CDR1 and CDR2 are ENHRY and SYGVKD. CDR3 length: 15 residues. This CDR3 is CAISARQGPQETQYF. The CDR3 nucleotides read TGTGCCATCAGTGCAAGACAGGGGCCACAAGAGACCCAGTACTTC.

The J gene is TRBJ2-5, the V gene TRBV6-1; TRBD2 matches at 9 bases. This CDR3 comprises 15 residues. The germline gives CDR1 MNHNS, CDR2 SASEGT. Trimming took 5 bases from V and 5 from J; bases not matched to a gene: 9. The CDR3 nucleotides are TGTGCCAGCAGTACAATAGCGGGAGTGGCGGAGACCCAGTACTTC. This gives the protein CASSTIAGVAETQYF.